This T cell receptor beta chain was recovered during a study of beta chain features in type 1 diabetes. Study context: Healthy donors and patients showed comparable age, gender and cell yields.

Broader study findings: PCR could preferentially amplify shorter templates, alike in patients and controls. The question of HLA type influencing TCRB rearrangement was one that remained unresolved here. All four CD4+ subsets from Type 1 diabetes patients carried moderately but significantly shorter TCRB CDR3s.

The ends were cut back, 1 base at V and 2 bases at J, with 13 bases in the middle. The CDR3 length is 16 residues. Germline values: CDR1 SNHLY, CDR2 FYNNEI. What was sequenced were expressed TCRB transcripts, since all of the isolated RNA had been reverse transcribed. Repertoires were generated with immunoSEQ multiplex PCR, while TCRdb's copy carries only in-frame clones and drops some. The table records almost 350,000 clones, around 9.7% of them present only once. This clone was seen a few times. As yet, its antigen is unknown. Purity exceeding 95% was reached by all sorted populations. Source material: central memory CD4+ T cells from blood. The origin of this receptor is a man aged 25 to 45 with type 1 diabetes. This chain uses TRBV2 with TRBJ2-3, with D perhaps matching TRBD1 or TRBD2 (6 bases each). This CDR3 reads CASSEDPGATTDTQYF. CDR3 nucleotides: TGTGCCAGCAGTGAAGACCCGGGGGCGACCACAGATACGCAGTATTTT.